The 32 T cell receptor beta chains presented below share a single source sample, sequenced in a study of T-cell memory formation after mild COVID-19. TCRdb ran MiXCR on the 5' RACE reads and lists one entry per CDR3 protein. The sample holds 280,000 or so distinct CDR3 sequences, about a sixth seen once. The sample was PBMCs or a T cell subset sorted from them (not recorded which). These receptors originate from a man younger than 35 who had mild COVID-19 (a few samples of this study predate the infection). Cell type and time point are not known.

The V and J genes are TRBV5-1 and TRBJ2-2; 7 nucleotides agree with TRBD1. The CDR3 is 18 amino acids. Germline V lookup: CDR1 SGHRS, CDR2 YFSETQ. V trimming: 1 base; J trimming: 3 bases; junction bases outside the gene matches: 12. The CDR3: CASSLSPPTGTDTGELFF. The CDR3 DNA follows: TGCGCCAGCAGCTTGTCTCCACCGACCGGGACAGACACCGGGGAGCTGTTTTTT.

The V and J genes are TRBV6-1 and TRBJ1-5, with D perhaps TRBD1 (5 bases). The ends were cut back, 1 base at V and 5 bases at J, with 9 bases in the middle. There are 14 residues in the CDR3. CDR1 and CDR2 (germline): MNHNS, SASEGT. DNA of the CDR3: TGTGCCAGCAGTGAAGGCAGGGTCCATCAGCCCCAGCATTTT. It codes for CASSEGRVHQPQHF.

The CDR3 loop reads CASSQDYRENYEQYF. The CDR3 DNA reads TGCGCCAGCAGCCAAGATTACAGGGAGAACTACGAGCAGTACTTC. The chain combines TRBV4-3 with TRBJ2-7; maybe TRBD1 (6 bases). CDR3 length: 15 amino acids. Germline V gene data show CDR1 as LGHNA and CDR2 as YSLEER. V was shortened by 0 bases and J by 3 bases, with 12 bases between the two germline ends.

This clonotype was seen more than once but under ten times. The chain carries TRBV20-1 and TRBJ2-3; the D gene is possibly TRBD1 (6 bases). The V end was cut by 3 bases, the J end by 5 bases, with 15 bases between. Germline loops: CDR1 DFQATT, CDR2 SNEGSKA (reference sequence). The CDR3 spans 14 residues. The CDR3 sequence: CSARITGFRDTQYF. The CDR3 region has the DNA TGCAGTGCTAGGATAACAGGGTTTAGAGATACGCAGTATTTT.

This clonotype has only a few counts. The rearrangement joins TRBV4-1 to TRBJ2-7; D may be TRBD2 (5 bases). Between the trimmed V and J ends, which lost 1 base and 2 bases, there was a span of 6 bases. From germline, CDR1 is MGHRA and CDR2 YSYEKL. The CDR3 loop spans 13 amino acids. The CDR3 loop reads CASSQAGAYEQYF. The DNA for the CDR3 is TGCGCCAGCAGCCAAGCCGGGGCCTACGAGCAGTACTTC.

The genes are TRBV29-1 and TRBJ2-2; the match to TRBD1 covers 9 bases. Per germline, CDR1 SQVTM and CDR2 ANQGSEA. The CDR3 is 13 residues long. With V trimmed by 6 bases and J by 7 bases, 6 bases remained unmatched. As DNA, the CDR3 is TGCAGCGTCCGACAGGGGGTGGTCGGGGAGCTGTTTTTT. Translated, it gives CSVRQGVVGELFF.

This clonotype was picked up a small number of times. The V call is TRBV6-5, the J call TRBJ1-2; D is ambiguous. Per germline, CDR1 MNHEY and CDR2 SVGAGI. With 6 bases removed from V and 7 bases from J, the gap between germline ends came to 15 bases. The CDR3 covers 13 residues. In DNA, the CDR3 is TGTGCCAGCAGAAAGTCGGGTGAAGCTGGCTACACCTTC. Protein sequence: CASRKSGEAGYTF.

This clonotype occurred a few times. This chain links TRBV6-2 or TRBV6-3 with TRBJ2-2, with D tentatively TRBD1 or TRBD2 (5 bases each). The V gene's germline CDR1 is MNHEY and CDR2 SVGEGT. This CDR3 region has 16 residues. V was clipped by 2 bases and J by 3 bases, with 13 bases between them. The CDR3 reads CASSYRAGTYTGELFF. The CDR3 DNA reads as TGTGCCAGCAGTTACAGGGCAGGGACGTACACCGGGGAGCTGTTTTTT.

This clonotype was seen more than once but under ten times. CDR3 sequence (DNA): TGTGCCTGGAGTTCCGGAGGCGAGACCCAGTACTTC. It codes for CAWSSGGETQYF. The chain couples TRBV30 to TRBJ2-5; maybe TRBD2 (5 bases). There are 12 residues in the CDR3. Germline-derived CDR1 and CDR2 are GTSNPN and SVGIG (reference sequence). V lost 2 bases and J 5 bases, leaving 9 bases between the germline ends.

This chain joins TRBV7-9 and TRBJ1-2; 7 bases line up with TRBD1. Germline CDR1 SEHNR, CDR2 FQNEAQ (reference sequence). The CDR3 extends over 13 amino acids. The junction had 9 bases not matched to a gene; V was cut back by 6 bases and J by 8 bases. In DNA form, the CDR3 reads TGTGCCAGCAGACCTACAGGGGTGGAGGGCTACACCTTC. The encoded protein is CASRPTGVEGYTF. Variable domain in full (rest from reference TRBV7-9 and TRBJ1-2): DTGVSQNPRHKITKRGQNVTFRCDPISEHNRLYWYRQTLGQGPEFLTYFQNEAQLEKSRLLSDRFSAERPKGSFSTLEIQRTEQGDSAMYLCASRPTGVEGYTFGSGTRLTVV.

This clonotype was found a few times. CDR3 loop: CASSYLSEQFF. In DNA form, the CDR3 reads TGTGCCAGCAGTTATTTATCTGAGCAGTTCTTC. The chain is built from TRBV6-2 or TRBV6-3 and TRBJ2-1; D not resolved. There are 11 residues in the CDR3. V was shortened by 3 bases and J by 9 bases, with 6 bases between the two germline ends. In germline, CDR1 is MNHEY, CDR2 SVGEGT.

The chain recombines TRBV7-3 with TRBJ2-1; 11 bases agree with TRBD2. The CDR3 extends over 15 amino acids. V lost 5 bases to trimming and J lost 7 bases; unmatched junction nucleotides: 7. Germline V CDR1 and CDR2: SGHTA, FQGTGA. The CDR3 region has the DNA TGTGCCAGCAGCACCTCTAGCGGGGGGTTAAATGAGCAGTTCTTC. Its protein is CASSTSSGGLNEQFF.

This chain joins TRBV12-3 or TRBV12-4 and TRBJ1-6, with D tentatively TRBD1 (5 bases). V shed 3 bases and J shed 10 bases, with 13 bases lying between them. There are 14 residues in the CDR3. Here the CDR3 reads CASSFDQGRSPLHF. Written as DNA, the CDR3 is TGTGCCAGCAGTTTCGACCAGGGAAGATCACCCCTCCACTTT.

CDR3 in amino acids: CASSLAGTSSYNEQFF. CDR3 in DNA: TGTGCCAGCAGCTTAGCCGGGACTAGCTCCTACAATGAGCAGTTCTTC. The chain couples TRBV11-3 to TRBJ2-1; 8 nucleotides match TRBD2. Germline CDR1 is SGHNT and CDR2 is YENEEA. The CDR3 runs to 16 residues. The J segment lost 0 bases and the V segment lost 1 base, leaving 2 bases of the junction unmatched.

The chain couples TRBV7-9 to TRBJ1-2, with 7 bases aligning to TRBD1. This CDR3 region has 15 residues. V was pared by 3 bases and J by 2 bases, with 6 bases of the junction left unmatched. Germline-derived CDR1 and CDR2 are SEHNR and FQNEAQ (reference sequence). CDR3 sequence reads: CASSFRQGPNYGYTF. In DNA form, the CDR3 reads TGTGCCAGCAGCTTTAGACAGGGACCGAACTATGGCTACACCTTC.

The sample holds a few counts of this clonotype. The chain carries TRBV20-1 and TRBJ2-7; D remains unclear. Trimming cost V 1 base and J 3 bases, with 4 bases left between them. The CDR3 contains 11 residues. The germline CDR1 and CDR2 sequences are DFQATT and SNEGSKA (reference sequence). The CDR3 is CSARADYEQYV. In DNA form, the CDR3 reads TGCAGTGCTAGAGCCGACTACGAGCAGTACGTC.

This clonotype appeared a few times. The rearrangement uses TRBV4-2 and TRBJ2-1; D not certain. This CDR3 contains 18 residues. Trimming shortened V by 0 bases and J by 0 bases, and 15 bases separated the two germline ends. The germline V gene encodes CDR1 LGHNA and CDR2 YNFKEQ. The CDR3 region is CASSQDSGFSSSYNEQFF. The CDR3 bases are TGTGCCAGCAGCCAAGACTCAGGCTTCTCAAGCTCCTACAATGAGCAGTTCTTC.

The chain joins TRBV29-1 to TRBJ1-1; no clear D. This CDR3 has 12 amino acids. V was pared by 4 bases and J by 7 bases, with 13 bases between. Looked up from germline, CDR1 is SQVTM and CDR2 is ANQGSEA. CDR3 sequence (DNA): TGCAGCGTTGTACGGGATAGGATTGAAGCTTTCTTT. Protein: CSVVRDRIEAFF. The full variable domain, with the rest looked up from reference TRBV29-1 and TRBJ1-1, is SAVISQKPSRDICQRGTSLTIQCQVDSQVTMMFWYRQQPGQSLTLIATANQGSEATYESGFVIDKFPISRPNLTFSTLTVSNMSPEDSSIYLCSVVRDRIEAFFGQGTRLTVV.

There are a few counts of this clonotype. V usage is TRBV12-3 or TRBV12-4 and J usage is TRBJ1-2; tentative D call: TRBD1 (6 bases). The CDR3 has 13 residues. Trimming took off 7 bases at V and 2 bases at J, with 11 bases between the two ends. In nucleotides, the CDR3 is TGTGCCAGCACCTCGGGGGCAAACTATGGCTACACCTTC. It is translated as CASTSGANYGYTF.

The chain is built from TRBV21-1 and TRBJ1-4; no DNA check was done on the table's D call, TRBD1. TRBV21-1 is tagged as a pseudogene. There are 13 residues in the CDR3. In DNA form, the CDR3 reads TGTGCCAGCAGCGCCGGGTTCTTGGGAAAACTGTTTTTT. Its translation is CASSAGFLGKLFF.

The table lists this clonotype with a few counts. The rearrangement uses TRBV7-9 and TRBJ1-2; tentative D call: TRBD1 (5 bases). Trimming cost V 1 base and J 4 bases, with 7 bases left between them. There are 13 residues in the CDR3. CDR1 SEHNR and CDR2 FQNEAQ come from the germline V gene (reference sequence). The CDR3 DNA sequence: TGTGCCAGCAGCTTAGGGGGCGGCTATGGCTACACCTTC. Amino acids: CASSLGGGYGYTF. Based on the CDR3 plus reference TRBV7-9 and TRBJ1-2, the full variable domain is DTGVSQNPRHKITKRGQNVTFRCDPISEHNRLYWYRQTLGQGPEFLTYFQNEAQLEKSRLLSDRFSAERPKGSFSTLEIQRTEQGDSAMYLCASSLGGGYGYTFGSGTRLTVV.

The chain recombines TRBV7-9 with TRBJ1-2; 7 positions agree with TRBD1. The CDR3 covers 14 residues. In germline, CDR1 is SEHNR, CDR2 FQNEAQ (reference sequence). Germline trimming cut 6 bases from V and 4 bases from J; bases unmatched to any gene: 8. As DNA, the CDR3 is TGTGCCAGCAGGACCGGGACAGCCACCTATGGCTACACCTTC. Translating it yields CASRTGTATYGYTF. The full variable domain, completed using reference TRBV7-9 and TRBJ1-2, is DTGVSQNPRHKITKRGQNVTFRCDPISEHNRLYWYRQTLGQGPEFLTYFQNEAQLEKSRLLSDRFSAERPKGSFSTLEIQRTEQGDSAMYLCASRTGTATYGYTFGSGTRLTVV.

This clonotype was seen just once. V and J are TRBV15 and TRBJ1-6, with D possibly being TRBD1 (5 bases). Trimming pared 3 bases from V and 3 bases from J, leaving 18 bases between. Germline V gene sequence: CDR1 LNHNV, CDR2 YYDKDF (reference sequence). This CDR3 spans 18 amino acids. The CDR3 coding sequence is TGTGCCACCAGCAGCGGGGTTGGGGCGTACTTCTATAATTCACCCCTCCACTTT. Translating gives CATSSGVGAYFYNSPLHF.

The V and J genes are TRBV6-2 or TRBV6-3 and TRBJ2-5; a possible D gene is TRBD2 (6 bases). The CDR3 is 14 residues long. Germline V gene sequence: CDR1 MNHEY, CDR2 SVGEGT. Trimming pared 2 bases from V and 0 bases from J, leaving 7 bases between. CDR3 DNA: TGTGCCAGCAGTTACGGGGGGTACCAAGAGACCCAGTACTTC. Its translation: CASSYGGYQETQYF.

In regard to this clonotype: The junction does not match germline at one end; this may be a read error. CDR3 sequence: CASSFRQGNSHLHF. CDR3 nucleotides: TGTGCCAGCAGCTTCCGACAGGGGAATTCACACCTCCACTTT. The rearrangement uses TRBV7-2 and TRBJ1-6; 8 nucleotides agree with TRBD1. CDR3 length: 14 amino acids. Germline CDR1 and CDR2: SGHTA and FQGNSA.

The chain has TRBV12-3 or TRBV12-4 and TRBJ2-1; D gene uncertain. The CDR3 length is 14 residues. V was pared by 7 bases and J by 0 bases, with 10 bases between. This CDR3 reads CASNGLSSYNEQFF. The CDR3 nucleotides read TGTGCCAGCAATGGGCTAAGCTCCTACAATGAGCAGTTCTTC.

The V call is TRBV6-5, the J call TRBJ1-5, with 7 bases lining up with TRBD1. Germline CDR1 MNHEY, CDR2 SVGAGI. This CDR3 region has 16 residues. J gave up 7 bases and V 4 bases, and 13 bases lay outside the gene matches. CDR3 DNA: TGTGCCAGCAGTTCTTTATACAGGGGCTCGACGCAGCCCCAGCATTTT. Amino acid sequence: CASSSLYRGSTQPQHF.

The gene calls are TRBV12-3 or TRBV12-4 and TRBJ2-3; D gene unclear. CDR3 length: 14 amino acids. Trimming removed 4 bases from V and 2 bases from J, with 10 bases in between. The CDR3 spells CASSWLGNTDTQYF. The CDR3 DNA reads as TGTGCCAGCAGTTGGCTGGGAAACACAGATACGCAGTATTTT.

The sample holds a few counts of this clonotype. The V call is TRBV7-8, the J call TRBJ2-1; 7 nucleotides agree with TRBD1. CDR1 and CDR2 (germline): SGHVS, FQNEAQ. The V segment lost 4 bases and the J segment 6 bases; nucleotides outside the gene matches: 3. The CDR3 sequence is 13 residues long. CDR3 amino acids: CASSWDSRNEQFF. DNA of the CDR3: TGTGCCAGCAGCTGGGACAGTCGCAATGAGCAGTTCTTC.

CDR3 nucleotide sequence: TGCGCCAGCAGAGAGGCGGAATCTAACTATGGCTACACCTTC. This encodes CASREAESNYGYTF. The chain employs TRBV5-1 and TRBJ1-2, with unresolved D. Germline V lookup: CDR1 SGHRS, CDR2 YFSETQ. Trimming removed 5 bases at V and 0 bases at J, with 11 bases between. The CDR3 extends over 14 amino acids.

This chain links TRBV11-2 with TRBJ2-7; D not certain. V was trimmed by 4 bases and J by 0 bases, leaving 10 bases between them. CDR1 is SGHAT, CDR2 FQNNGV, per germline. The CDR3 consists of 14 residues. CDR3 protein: CASSSRPASYEQYV. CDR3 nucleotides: TGTGCCAGCAGCTCCCGACCGGCCTCCTACGAGCAGTACGTC.

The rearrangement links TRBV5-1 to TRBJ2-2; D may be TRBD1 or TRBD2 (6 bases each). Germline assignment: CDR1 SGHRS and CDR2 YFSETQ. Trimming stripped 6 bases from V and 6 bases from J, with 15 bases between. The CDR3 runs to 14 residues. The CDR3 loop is CASTISGAAGELFF. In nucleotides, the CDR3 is TGCGCCAGCACGATCTCGGGGGCTGCCGGGGAGCTGTTTTTT.